This T cell receptor (beta chain) is from a study of T cells in Graves' hyperthyroidism and ophthalmopathy. Overall study results and limits: Most clonotypes expanded in thyroid above 0.001 were likewise present in blood.

In its sample, this clonotype was seen once. Its antigen is not identified. V gave up 1 base and J gave up 5 bases; unmatched junction bases: 8. The CDR3 has 16 amino acids. Germline V gene data show CDR1 as KGHSH and CDR2 as LQKENI. Amplified regions were TCR beta CDR3 sequences from RNA transcripts. First-round RT-PCR targeting the TCR CDR3 was performed with the HTBI primer set. TCRdb itself ran the multiplex PCR reads through MiXCR, one entry per CDR3 protein. The repertoire consists of fewer than 350,000 distinct CDR3 sequences, with around 15% occurring once and the leading ten covering 7.9%. The source of this sequence is a woman in her thirties or forties with Graves' hyperthyroidism. This chain links TRBV18 with TRBJ2-7; 10 bases are a match to TRBD2. The sample taken for sequencing was blood. This CDR3 reads CASSPLPSGSIDEQYF. The CDR3 nucleotides are TGTGCCAGCTCACCACTACCTAGCGGGAGTATAGACGAGCAGTACTTC.